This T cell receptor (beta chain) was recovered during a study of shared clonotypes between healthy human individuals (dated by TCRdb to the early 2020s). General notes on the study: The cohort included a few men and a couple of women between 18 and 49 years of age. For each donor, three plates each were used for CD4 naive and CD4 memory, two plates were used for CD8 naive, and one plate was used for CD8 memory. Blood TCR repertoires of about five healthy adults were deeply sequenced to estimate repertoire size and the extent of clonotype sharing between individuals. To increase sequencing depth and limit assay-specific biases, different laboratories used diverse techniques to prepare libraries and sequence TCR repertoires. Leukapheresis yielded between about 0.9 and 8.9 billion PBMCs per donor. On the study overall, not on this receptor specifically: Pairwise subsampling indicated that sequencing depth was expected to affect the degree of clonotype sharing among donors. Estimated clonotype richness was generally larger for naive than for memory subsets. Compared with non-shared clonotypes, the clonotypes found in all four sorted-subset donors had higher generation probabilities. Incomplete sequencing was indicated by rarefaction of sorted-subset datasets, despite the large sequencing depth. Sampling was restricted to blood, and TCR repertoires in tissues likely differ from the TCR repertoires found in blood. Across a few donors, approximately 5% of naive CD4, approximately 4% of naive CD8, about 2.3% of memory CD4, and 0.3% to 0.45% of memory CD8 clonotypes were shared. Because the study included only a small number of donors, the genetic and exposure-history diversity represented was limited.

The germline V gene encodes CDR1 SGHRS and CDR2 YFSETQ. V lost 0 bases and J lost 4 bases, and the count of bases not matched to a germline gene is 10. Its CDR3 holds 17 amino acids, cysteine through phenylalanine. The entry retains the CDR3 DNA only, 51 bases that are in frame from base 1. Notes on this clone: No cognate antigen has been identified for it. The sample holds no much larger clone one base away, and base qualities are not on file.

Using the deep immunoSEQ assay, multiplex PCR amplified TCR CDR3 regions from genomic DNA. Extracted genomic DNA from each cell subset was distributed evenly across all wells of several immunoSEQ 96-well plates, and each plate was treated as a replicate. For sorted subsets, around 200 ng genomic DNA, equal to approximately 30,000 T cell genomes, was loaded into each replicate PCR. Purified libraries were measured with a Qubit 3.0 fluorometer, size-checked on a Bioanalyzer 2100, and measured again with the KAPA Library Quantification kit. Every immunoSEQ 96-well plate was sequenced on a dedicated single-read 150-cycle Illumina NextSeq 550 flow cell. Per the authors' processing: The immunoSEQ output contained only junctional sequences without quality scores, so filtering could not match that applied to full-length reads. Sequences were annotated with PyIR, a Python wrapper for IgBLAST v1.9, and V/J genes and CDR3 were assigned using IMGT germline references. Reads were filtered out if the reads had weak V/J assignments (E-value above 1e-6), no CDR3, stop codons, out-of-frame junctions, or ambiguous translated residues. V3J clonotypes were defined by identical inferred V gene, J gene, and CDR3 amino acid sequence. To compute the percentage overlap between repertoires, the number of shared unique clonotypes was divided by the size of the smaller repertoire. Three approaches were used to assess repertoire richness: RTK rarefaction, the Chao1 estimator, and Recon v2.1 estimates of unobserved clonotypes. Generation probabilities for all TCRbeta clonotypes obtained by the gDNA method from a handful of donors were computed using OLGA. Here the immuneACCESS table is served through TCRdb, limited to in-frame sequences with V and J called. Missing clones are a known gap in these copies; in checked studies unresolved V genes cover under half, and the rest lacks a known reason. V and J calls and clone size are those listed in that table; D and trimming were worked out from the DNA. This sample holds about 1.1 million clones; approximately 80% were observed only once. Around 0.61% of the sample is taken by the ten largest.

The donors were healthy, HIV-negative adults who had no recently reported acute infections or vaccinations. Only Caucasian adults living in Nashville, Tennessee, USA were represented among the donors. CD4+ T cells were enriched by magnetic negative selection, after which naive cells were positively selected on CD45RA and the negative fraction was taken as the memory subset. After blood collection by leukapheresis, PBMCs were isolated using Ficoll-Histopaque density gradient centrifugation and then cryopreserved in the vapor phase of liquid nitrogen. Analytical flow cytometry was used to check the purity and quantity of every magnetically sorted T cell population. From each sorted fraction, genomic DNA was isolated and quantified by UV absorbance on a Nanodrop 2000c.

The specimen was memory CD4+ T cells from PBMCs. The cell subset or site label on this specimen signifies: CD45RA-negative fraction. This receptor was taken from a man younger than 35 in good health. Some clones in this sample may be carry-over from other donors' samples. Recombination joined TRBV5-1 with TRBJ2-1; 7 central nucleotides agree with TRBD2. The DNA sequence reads TGCGCCAGCAGCTTGGGCTTCAGTGCGGGGGTTTACAATGAGCAGTTCTTC. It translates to CASSLGFSAGVYNEQFF.